The rows below give T cell receptor beta chains drawn from one sample of a study of T cell responses to AZD1222 COVID-19 vaccine. The table came from immunoSEQ multiplex PCR; TCRdb's copy has only in-frame clones and leaves some out. The table records around 130,000 clones, 70% to 90% of them present only once. Source: peripheral blood, taken on day 0 of AZD1222 vaccination. The receptors derive from an adult in good health. CDR3s include the opening cysteine and the closing phenylalanine or tryptophan. The D gene is left open where the match is weak. Some rows have no size entry. The others give once, few or many, or a class for an expanded clone.

clone size	V gene	J gene	D gene	CDR3 DNA	CDR3 protein
-	TRBV28	TRBJ1-1	-	TGTGCCAGCAGTTTACTGGGCAGGGGTGAAGCTTTCTTT	CASSLLGRGEAFF
-	TRBV7-2	TRBJ1-2	-	TGTGCCAGCAGCCCGGGACCTTTTGACTATGGCTACACCTTC	CASSPGPFDYGYTF
-	TRBV5-1	TRBJ1-1	TRBD1	TGCGCCAGCAGCCCGGACAGGATGAACACTGAAGCTTTCTTT	CASSPDRMNTEAFF
-	TRBV29-1	TRBJ2-3	-	TGCAGCGTTTGGACGGGGGACACAGATACGCAGTATTTT	CSVWTGDTDTQYF
-	TRBV12-3/TRBV12-4	TRBJ1-4	-	TGTGCCAGCACAGGGGCGTTCGTTGAAAAACTGTTTTTT	CASTGAFVEKLFF
-	TRBV5-4	TRBJ2-5	TRBD1	TGTGCCAGCAGCTTTAGACAGGGGAAAGAGACCCAGTACTTC	CASSFRQGKETQYF
-	TRBV9	TRBJ2-5	-	TGTGCCAGCAGCGTATTGGGGGGAGGAGAGACCCAGTACTTC	CASSVLGGGETQYF
-	TRBV19	TRBJ1-4	-	TGTGCCAGTAGGGGGCCCGCAACTAATGAAAAACTGTTTTTT	CASRGPATNEKLFF
-	TRBV9	TRBJ1-1	-	TGTGCCAGCAGCGTAGGCTTCAACACTGAAGCTTTCTTT	CASSVGFNTEAFF
-	TRBV5-1	TRBJ1-2	-	TGCGCCAGCAGCTTAGGTGCGGGCGATGGCTACACCTTC	CASSLGAGDGYTF
-	TRBV27	TRBJ1-2	-	TGTGCCAGCGGTTCGGGGGAACTAACGCAGGATGGCTACACCTTC	CASGSGELTQDGYTF
-	TRBV5-6	TRBJ2-7	-	TGTGCCAGCATCCCGGACTACGAGCAGTACTTC	CASIPDYEQYF
-	TRBV28	TRBJ1-5	-	TGTGCCAGCAGTAATCCGGGAAATCAGCCCCAGCATTTT	CASSNPGNQPQHF
once	TRBV6-6	TRBJ1-5	-	TGTGCCAGCAGACCCCGGGAGGGGAACAATCAGCCCCAGCATTTT	CASRPREGNNQPQHF
-	TRBV11-2	TRBJ2-1	TRBD2	TGTGCCAGCAGCTTAGATCAAGCAGCGGGGACTGAGCAGTTCTTC	CASSLDQAAGTEQFF
-	TRBV7-9	TRBJ1-1	-	TGTGCCAGCAGCCCCCTCGGTGGGGGCGATGACACTGAAGCTTTCTTT	CASSPLGGGDDTEAFF
-	TRBV18	TRBJ1-4	-	TGTGCCAGCTCACCCCCTAGTGAGTGGCTCGGTGAAAAACTGTTTTTT	CASSPPSEWLGEKLFF
-	TRBV21-1	TRBJ2-3	-	TGTGCCAGCATTAACAGGGGGCCGGACGATACGCAGTATTTT	CASINRGPDDTQYF